This T cell receptor beta chain was captured by sequencing in a study of blood T cells in healthy people across ages. Using a J-beta primer mix together with a sample-barcoded 5' primer, a second PCR was run for roughly 6 to 11 cycles. TCRdb recomputed calls from the 5' RACE reads with MiXCR, one row per CDR3 protein. The repertoire has roughly 800,000 distinct CDR3 sequences, 58% of them found once; the top ten carry around 22%. In the case of this clonotype: Antigen unknown.

Whole-study results and caveats: Across the age range, TCR beta diversity per million T cells fell in a roughly linear way.

Trimming took off 6 bases at V and 11 bases at J, with 11 bases between the two ends. The germline CDR1 and CDR2 sequences are MNHEY and SVGAGI. This CDR3 has 11 amino acids. Caucasian, healthy and from Russia, the donors were aged between roughly 6 and 95. Researchers report isolating at least 6.5 million PBMCs per sample. The chain links TRBV6-5 to TRBJ2-1; maybe TRBD1 (5 bases). The source is a man under 40 in good health. The sample comprised blood. Here the CDR3 DNA reads TGTGCCAGCAGATTGGGGCTAAAGCAGTTCTTC. As protein: CASRLGLKQFF.